Reported below is one TCR beta chain. Antigen unknown. CDR1 and CDR2 (germline): KGHSH, LQKENI. The CDR3 totals 13 residues. Trimming removed 1 base at V and 4 bases at J, with 7 bases between. This entry belongs to a study of identifying expanded T cells in peripheral blood. Findings and caveats of the study: Technical replicates showed around 1.1 changed clones; approximately 2 weeks about 16; four weeks 19.

Assay: immunoSEQ multiplex PCR; the TCRdb copy retains only in-frame clones and omits some. This sample has about 58,000 clones; over 75% occur once, and the top ten carry about a sixth. This sequence joins TRBV18 and TRBJ1-1, with D uncertain. The sequenced material came from blood. The receptor's source is a person aged 18 to 75 in good health. Here the CDR3 DNA reads TGTGCCAGCTCACCACAGGGATTCACTGAAGCTTTCTTT. It is translated as CASSPQGFTEAFF.